These 10 T cell receptor beta chains came from one sample sequenced in a study of T cell repertoires in ileal Crohn's disease. Sequencing used immunoSEQ multiplex PCR; TCRdb keeps in-frame clones, though not all of them. The repertoire holds more than 50,000 clones, with roughly nine tenths as singletons. Described time point: neoterminal ileum biopsy at postoperative endoscopy, about 6 months after surgery. What was sequenced was ileal tissue. These receptor sequences come from an adult with Crohn's disease.

The chain employs TRBV18 and TRBJ1-1, with 7 bases matching TRBD1. The CDR3 has 14 amino acids. The germline gives CDR1 KGHSH, CDR2 LQKENI. Germline trimming cut 4 bases from V and 0 bases from J; bases unmatched to any gene: 2. The DNA of the CDR3 is TGTGCCAGCTCACAGACAGGGATGAACACTGAAGCTTTCTTT. As protein: CASSQTGMNTEAFF.

This clone came up a few times. The chain is built from TRBV6-5 and TRBJ1-2; 7 nucleotides line up with TRBD1. V lost 0 bases to trimming and J lost 7 bases; unmatched junction nucleotides: 2. Germline assignment: CDR1 MNHEY and CDR2 SVGAGI. The CDR3 contains 13 residues. This CDR3 is CASSYSQGTGYTF. DNA for the CDR3: TGTGCCAGCAGTTACTCACAGGGGACTGGCTACACCTTC.

The rearrangement links TRBV2 to TRBJ2-3; D is unclear. Looked up from germline, CDR1 is SNHLY and CDR2 is FYNNEI. Trimming removed 6 bases from V and 3 bases from J, with 13 bases in between. This CDR3 contains 14 residues. CDR3 in amino acids: CASRQQPQTDTQYF. CDR3 sequence (DNA): TGTGCCAGCAGACAACAACCCCAGACAGATACGCAGTATTTT.

The chain employs TRBV29-1 and TRBJ1-2, with D maybe TRBD1 (6 bases). The V gene's germline CDR1 is SQVTM and CDR2 ANQGSEA. CDR3 size: 13 residues. The V and J ends lost 1 base and 4 bases respectively, with 10 bases between them. In nucleotides, the CDR3 is TGCAGCGTTGAAGGGGACAATGGCTATGGCTACACCTTC. Translation: CSVEGDNGYGYTF.

This clone was observed once. The rearrangement joins TRBV5-1 to TRBJ2-2; the match to TRBD1 covers 7 bases. Per the germline V gene, CDR1 is SGHRS and CDR2 is YFSETQ. This CDR3 is built from 15 residues. The J segment lost 3 bases and the V segment lost 5 bases, leaving 7 bases of the junction unmatched. CDR3 sequence: CASRENTGDTGELFF. The DNA of the CDR3 is TGCGCCAGCAGGGAAAATACAGGGGACACCGGGGAGCTGTTTTTT.

This sequence joins TRBV5-6 and TRBJ2-6; D not resolved. Per the germline V gene, CDR1 is SGHDT and CDR2 is YYEEEE. The CDR3 covers 17 residues. The ends were cut back, 2 bases at V and 1 base at J, with 13 bases in the middle. The CDR3 DNA follows: TGTGCCAGCAGCTTCACCGGTTCCGGGTCTGGGGCCAACGTCCTGACTTTC. Translated: CASSFTGSGSGANVLTF.

V is TRBV6-4 and J is TRBJ1-5; D not resolved. The CDR3 spans 13 residues. CDR1 is MRHNA, CDR2 SNTAGT, per germline. Trimming removed 4 bases at V and 7 bases at J, with 11 bases between. The CDR3 spells CASSGEANQPQHF. Written as DNA, the CDR3 is TGTGCCAGCAGTGGAGAGGCAAACCAGCCCCAGCATTTT.

The J gene is TRBJ1-2, the V gene TRBV28; TRBD1 agrees at 7 bases. Looked up from germline, CDR1 is MDHEN and CDR2 is SYDVKM. V dropped 8 bases and J dropped 0; count of bases not matched to a gene: 6. The CDR3 spans 14 residues. CDR3 nucleotide sequence: TGTGCCAGCGGAACCGGGACAGCTAACTATGGCTACACCTTC. It encodes CASGTGTANYGYTF.

A few counts support this clone. V gene TRBV5-6 combines with J gene TRBJ1-6; unclear D gene. The germline V gene encodes CDR1 SGHDT and CDR2 YYEEEE. Trimming cost V 3 bases and J 7 bases, with 11 bases left between them. CDR3 length: 14 amino acids. The CDR3 DNA follows: TGTGCCAGCAGCTCGGGATTGCGAAATTCACCCCTCCACTTT. Amino acid sequence: CASSSGLRNSPLHF.

The rearrangement uses TRBV19 and TRBJ1-5; TRBD1 aligns across 8 bases. V lost 4 bases to trimming and J lost 2 bases; unmatched junction nucleotides: 10. Germline V gene data show CDR1 as LNHDA and CDR2 as SQIVND (reference sequence). The CDR3 extends over 17 amino acids. CDR3 residues: CASSKPGGRTRNQPQHF. The CDR3 coding sequence is TGTGCCAGTAGTAAACCAGGGGGCCGAACCCGCAATCAGCCCCAGCATTTT.